This T cell receptor beta chain was identified during a study of Graves' ophthalmopathy and Graves' hyperthyroidism. Study-level results: Blood also harbored most expanded thyroid clonotypes above 0.001 frequency. The model's prediction of ophthalmopathy progression had 70.59% sensitivity and around 77% specificity.

This clonotype was found many times. Its antigen is unknown. Scientists amplified the TCR beta CDR3 regions from RNA transcripts. The workflow started with a first-round RT-PCR run with HTBI primers and then moved on to a second-round multiplex PCR. TCRdb used MiXCR to reprocess the multiplex PCR reads, holding one entry per CDR3 protein. The sample has around 470,000 distinct CDR3 sequences; about 15% are singletons. With a duration under 3 months, ophthalmopathy in the donors showed moderate-to-severe activity, CAS ≥3 and NOSPECS ≥4. Germline V gene sequence: CDR1 MNHEY, CDR2 SVGEGT. The CDR3 has 19 residues. V shed 4 bases, J shed 0 bases, and the junction held 12 bases outside the gene matches.

The clonotype comes from a woman aged 25 to 45 with Graves' ophthalmopathy. Sequenced input: blood. J is TRBJ2-6 and V is TRBV6-2 or TRBV6-3; TRBD1 matches at 7 bases. CDR3 amino acids: CASSSTTGTVTSGANVLTF. The CDR3 DNA reads TGTGCCAGCAGTTCTACGACCGGGACAGTGACCTCTGGGGCCAACGTCCTGACTTTC.